These 11 T cell receptor beta chains originate from one sample sequenced in a study of T cell responses to AZD1222 COVID-19 vaccine. Measured with immunoSEQ multiplex PCR; TCRdb has only the in-frame clones, and not every one. The table shows approximately 190,000 clones, with about 87% occurring only once. Sequencing was performed on peripheral blood, taken on day 0 of MenACWY control vaccination. The receptors shown here come from an adult in good health.

This chain uses TRBV27 with TRBJ2-7; TRBD1 matches at 7 bases. This CDR3 contains 15 residues. Germline CDR1 is MNHEY and CDR2 is SMNVEV (reference sequence). Trimming took 5 bases from V and 2 from J; bases not matched to a gene: 9. CDR3 sequence: CASSILRTGTYEQYF. The CDR3 DNA follows: TGTGCCAGCAGTATACTCCGGACAGGTACCTACGAGCAGTACTTC.

This clone has just a few counts. The rearrangement uses TRBV19 and TRBJ2-1; 10 nucleotides line up with TRBD2. This CDR3 comprises 18 residues. V was pared by 2 bases and J by 0 bases, with 7 bases of the junction left unmatched. CDR1 LNHDA and CDR2 SQIVND come from the germline V gene (reference sequence). The CDR3, as DNA: TGTGCCAGTAGTATAAGGGTGGCTAGCGGGAGCTCCTACAATGAGCAGTTCTTC. This codes for CASSIRVASGSSYNEQFF. Full variable domain (outside the CDR3, taken from reference TRBV19 and TRBJ2-1): DGGITQSPKYLFRKEGQNVTLSCEQNLNHDAMYWYRQDPGQGLRLIYYSQIVNDFQKGDIAEGYSVSREKKESFPLTVTSAQKNPTAFYLCASSIRVASGSSYNEQFFGPGTRLTVL.

This sequence joins TRBV3-1 (or the pseudogene TRBV3-2) and TRBJ1-1, with D tentatively TRBD1 (6 bases). CDR3 size: 13 residues. V lost 4 bases, J lost 5 bases, and 11 bases lay in between. Germline values: CDR1 LGHDT, CDR2 YNNKEL (reference sequence). The CDR3 DNA reads as TGTGCCAGCAGCCCAGGGGAGTGGACTGAAGCTTTCTTT. Encoded protein: CASSPGEWTEAFF.

CDR3 nucleotide sequence: TGTGCCAGCAGCGCCCGTTGGACGACGGACCGCCGGGCCAACGTCCTGACTTTC. Translating it yields CASSARWTTDRRANVLTF. The chain uses TRBV7-8 and TRBJ2-6; unclear D gene. Germline V gives CDR1 SGHVS, CDR2 FQNEAQ. V was trimmed by 5 bases and J by 5 bases, leaving 22 bases between them. The CDR3 spans 18 residues.

J is TRBJ1-1 and V is TRBV30; possible D gene TRBD1, 6 bases. Germline-derived CDR1 and CDR2 are GTSNPN and SVGIG (reference sequence). The CDR3 has 13 amino acids. Between the trimmed V and J ends, which lost 2 bases and 5 bases, there was a span of 12 bases. The CDR3 spells CAWSKDSGTEAFF. The CDR3 nucleotides are TGTGCCTGGAGTAAGGACAGCGGGACTGAAGCTTTCTTT.

This clone appeared a single time. The genes are TRBV7-8 and TRBJ1-6; 7 bases map to TRBD1. J gave up 4 bases and V 3 bases, and 6 bases lay outside the gene matches. Germline V CDR1 and CDR2: SGHVS, FQNEAQ. The CDR3 totals 16 residues. The CDR3 sequence: CASSFHRGSYNSPLHF. The CDR3 DNA reads as TGTGCCAGCAGCTTCCACAGGGGAAGTTATAATTCACCCCTCCACTTT.

The rearrangement links TRBV7-2 to TRBJ2-3; 8 bases fit TRBD1. The ends lost 2 bases at V and 7 bases at J; junction bases unmatched: 2. There are 13 residues in the CDR3. The germline V gene has CDR1 SGHTA and CDR2 FQGNSA. The CDR3 coding sequence is TGTGCCAGCAGCTTAACAGGGGGGAATACGCAGTATTTT. As protein: CASSLTGGNTQYF.

This chain connects TRBV11-2 to TRBJ1-1; 7 positions match TRBD1. The CDR3 spans 19 residues. From germline, CDR1 is SGHAT and CDR2 FQNNGV. V shed 5 bases, J shed 1 base, and the junction held 19 bases outside the gene matches. The DNA for the CDR3 is TGTGCCAGCAGCAGTTACCTAACAGGGGAGGCCCGCAAGAACACTGAAGCTTTCTTT. Encoded protein: CASSSYLTGEARKNTEAFF.

The V call is TRBV10-3, the J call TRBJ1-1; a weak D match, TRBD1 (6 bases). Deletions cut 10 bases from V and 5 bases from J, with 17 bases between. This CDR3 region has 13 residues. Looked up from germline, CDR1 is ENHRY and CDR2 is SYGVKD. The CDR3 nucleotides read TGTGCCACGGGGGGCCCGACGAGTACTGAAGCTTTCTTT. Translation: CATGGPTSTEAFF.

This chain links TRBV28 with TRBJ2-3; TRBD2 is a possible D gene (5 bases). CDR1 is MDHEN, CDR2 SYDVKM, per germline. The CDR3 loop spans 14 amino acids. The V end was cut by 4 bases, the J end by 2 bases, with 10 bases between. The CDR3 spells CASSSGFNTDTQYF. DNA of the CDR3: TGTGCCAGCAGTTCGGGGTTTAACACAGATACGCAGTATTTT.

This chain uses TRBV28 with TRBJ2-7, with 7 bases matching TRBD1. V shed 7 bases and J 1 base; nucleotides not matched to a gene: 10. This CDR3 is built from 15 residues. Germline V gives CDR1 MDHEN, CDR2 SYDVKM. The CDR3 DNA reads as TGTGCCAGCACAGGAGCCGGGACAGCATCCTACGAGCAGTACTTC. It encodes CASTGAGTASYEQYF.